This TCR beta chain was sequenced in a study of graft-versus-host responses after intestinal transplantation. This table comes from immunoSEQ multiplex PCR, and its TCRdb copy is limited to in-frame clones, with some not included. The data show tens of thousands of clones, with about 91% seen just once and around 0.5% held by the top ten. Worth noting for this clone: Its antigen is still unknown.

Looked up from germline, CDR1 is SGHTA and CDR2 is FQGTGA. The length of the CDR3 is 14 residues. V was clipped by 3 bases and J by 5 bases; unmatched bases: 1. This material consisted of unstimulated CD8+ T cells sorted from spleen or lymph node cells, taken before intestinal transplant. The clonotype originates from a human donor who received an intestinal transplant. This chain joins TRBV7-3 and TRBJ2-3; 11 bases match TRBD2. CDR3 in amino acids: CASSFGTSGDTQYF. The DNA of the CDR3 is TGTGCCAGCAGCTTTGGGACTAGCGGAGATACGCAGTATTTT.